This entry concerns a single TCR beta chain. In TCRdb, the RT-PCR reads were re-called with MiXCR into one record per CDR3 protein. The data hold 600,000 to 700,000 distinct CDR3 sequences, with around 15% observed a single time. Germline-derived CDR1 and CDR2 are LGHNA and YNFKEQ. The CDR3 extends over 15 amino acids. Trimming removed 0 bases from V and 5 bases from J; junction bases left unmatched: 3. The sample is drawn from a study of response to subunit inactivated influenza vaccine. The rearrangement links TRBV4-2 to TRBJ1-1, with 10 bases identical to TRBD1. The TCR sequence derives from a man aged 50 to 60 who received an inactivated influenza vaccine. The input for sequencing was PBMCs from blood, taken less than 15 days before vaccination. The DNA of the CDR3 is TGTGCCAGCAGCCAAGAGACAGGGGGCGGAACTGAAGCTTTCTTT. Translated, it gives CASSQETGGGTEAFF.